The 26 T cell receptor beta chains listed next were all sequenced from one sample in a study of T cell responses to AZD1222 COVID-19 vaccine. Produced via immunoSEQ multiplex PCR; TCRdb's table is partial and in-frame only. The sample has some 180,000 clones, nearly 95% seen once; the top ten hold about 2.1%. This sample comprised peripheral blood, obtained 28 days after the second AZD1222 dose. The receptors shown here come from an adult who received the AZD1222 COVID-19 vaccine.

The chain combines TRBV30 with TRBJ1-6, with D hard to call. Germline assignment: CDR1 GTSNPN and CDR2 SVGIG (reference sequence). CDR3 length: 15 amino acids. V lost 2 bases and J 4 bases, leaving 12 bases between the germline ends. CDR3 DNA sequence: TGTGCCTGGAGTATCTTCGGCGGTTATAATTCACCCCTCCACTTT. Protein: CAWSIFGGYNSPLHF.

The chain has TRBV27 and TRBJ2-7; the D call may be TRBD1 or TRBD2 (5 bases each). This CDR3 comprises 15 residues. Germline V lookup: CDR1 MNHEY, CDR2 SMNVEV (reference sequence). V lost 5 bases to trimming and J lost 0 bases, with 14 bases between them. This chain's CDR3 is CASSPQRDGSYEQYF. Written as DNA, the CDR3 is TGTGCCAGCAGTCCCCAAAGGGACGGCTCCTACGAGCAGTACTTC.

The chain uses TRBV5-5 and TRBJ2-3; 10 nucleotides match TRBD1. The V gene end was trimmed by 6 bases and the J gene end by 7 bases; junction bases not matched to a gene: 11. Germline CDR1 SGHKS, CDR2 YYEKEE (reference sequence). The CDR3 is made up of 15 amino acids. The CDR3, as DNA: TGTGCCAGCATCTTAGGGACAGGGGTAGTGAATACGCAGTATTTT. This codes for CASILGTGVVNTQYF. Complete variable domain (other parts from reference TRBV5-5 and TRBJ2-3): DAGVTQSPTHLIKTRGQQVTLRCSPISGHKSVSWYQQVLGQGPQFIFQYYEKEERGRGNFPDRFSARQFPNYSSELNVNALLLGDSALYLCASILGTGVVNTQYFGPGTRLTVL.

The chain has TRBV6-2 or TRBV6-3 and TRBJ2-7; tentative D call: TRBD2 (5 bases). The CDR3 length is 13 residues. CDR1 is MNHEY and CDR2 is SVGEGT in the germline V gene. V shed 6 bases and J shed 7 bases, with 16 bases lying between them. DNA for the CDR3: TGTGCCAGCAGCCGTTCAGGAGGTGGGGAGCAGTACTTC. Its protein product is CASSRSGGGEQYF.

The chain joins TRBV11-2 to TRBJ2-3; D uncertain. CDR3 length: 12 amino acids. Germline V gene data show CDR1 as SGHAT and CDR2 as FQNNGV. V lost 5 bases and J lost 10, with 13 bases in between. The CDR3 is CASSPTEFAQYF. In nucleotides, the CDR3 is TGTGCCAGCAGCCCCACGGAGTTCGCGCAGTATTTT.

The rearrangement links TRBV3-1 (or the pseudogene TRBV3-2) to TRBJ1-3; no clear D. Germline CDR1 is LGHDT and CDR2 is YNNKEL (reference sequence). CDR3 size: 16 residues. Trimming removed 0 bases from V and 0 bases from J, with 9 bases in between. The CDR3: CASSQERMSSGNTIYF. CDR3 nucleotides: TGTGCCAGCAGCCAAGAGAGGATGAGCTCTGGAAACACCATATATTTT.

J is TRBJ1-3 and V is TRBV5-1, with a weak D call TRBD1 (6 bases). V was pared by 4 bases and J by 4 bases, with 9 bases between. The CDR3 loop spans 13 amino acids. From germline, CDR1 is SGHRS and CDR2 YFSETQ. The CDR3 DNA sequence: TGCGCCAGCAGCCCCACAGGGGGAAACACCATATATTTT. Translated, it gives CASSPTGGNTIYF.

This chain joins TRBV6-6 and TRBJ2-1, with unresolved D. The germline gives CDR1 MNHNY, CDR2 SVGAGI (reference sequence). Trimming took off 6 bases at V and 2 bases at J, with 17 bases between the two ends. The CDR3 has 16 amino acids. CDR3 in amino acids: CASSRSLSRAYNEQFF. CDR3 DNA sequence: TGTGCCAGCAGCCGATCCCTAAGTAGGGCCTACAATGAGCAGTTCTTC.

The chain uses TRBV2 and TRBJ2-1; D possibly corresponds to TRBD2 (5 bases). CDR1 and CDR2 from the germline V gene are SNHLY and FYNNEI. The CDR3 consists of 12 residues. V was cut by 7 bases and J by 8 bases, with 12 bases left in between. The CDR3 is CASNGVGDEQFF. CDR3 bases: TGTGCCAGCAACGGGGTGGGCGATGAGCAGTTCTTC.

The genes are TRBV6-5 and TRBJ1-1; D unclear. CDR3 length: 15 amino acids. Germline V gene lookup returns CDR1 MNHEY and CDR2 SVGAGI. The ends were cut back, 3 bases at V and 2 bases at J, with 13 bases in the middle. DNA for the CDR3: TGTGCCAGCAGTTATGCTACTCCAGCAAACACTGAAGCTTTCTTT. It specifies CASSYATPANTEAFF.

In its sample, this clone was seen once. The chain has TRBV7-2 and TRBJ2-7; possible D gene TRBD2, 5 bases. CDR3 size: 13 residues. The germline V gene encodes CDR1 SGHTA and CDR2 FQGNSA. Trimming shortened V by 3 bases and J by 5 bases, and 11 bases separated the two germline ends. CDR3 sequence: CASSFRFGDEQYF. The CDR3 DNA is TGTGCCAGCAGCTTCAGGTTCGGGGACGAGCAGTACTTC.

This sequence joins TRBV2 and TRBJ1-1, with D uncertain. CDR1 and CDR2 from the germline V gene are SNHLY and FYNNEI. The CDR3 has 14 residues. The V end lost 2 bases, the J end lost 2 bases, and 9 bases lay between the germline ends. Here the CDR3 DNA reads TGTGCCAGCAGTGAATGGGCAGGAAACACTGAAGCTTTCTTT. It specifies CASSEWAGNTEAFF. Drawing the rest from reference TRBV2 and TRBJ1-1, the complete variable domain is EPEVTQTPSHQVTQMGQEVILRCVPISNHLYFYWYRQILGQKVEFLVSFYNNEISEKSEIFDDQFSVERPDGSNFTLKIRSTKLEDSAMYFCASSEWAGNTEAFFGQGTRLTVV.

V gene TRBV7-2 combines with J gene TRBJ1-4; D remains unclear. The germline V gene has CDR1 SGHTA and CDR2 FQGNSA. The CDR3 is made up of 14 amino acids. With 2 bases removed from V and 6 bases from J, the gap between germline ends came to 10 bases. The CDR3 sequence: CASSLRVGYEKLFF. CDR3 DNA sequence: TGTGCCAGCAGCTTACGGGTCGGGTATGAAAAACTGTTTTTT.

The J gene is TRBJ1-3, the V gene TRBV6-5, with D perhaps matching TRBD1 (5 bases). With 5 bases removed from V and 1 base from J, the gap between germline ends came to 12 bases. Germline CDR1 and CDR2: MNHEY and SVGAGI. This CDR3 has 15 amino acids. The CDR3 reads CASSRGRTSGNTIYF. The CDR3 DNA reads TGTGCCAGCAGTCGGGGACGGACGTCTGGAAACACCATATATTTT.

The rearrangement links TRBV7-2 to TRBJ2-7; tentative D call: TRBD1 (6 bases). In germline, CDR1 is SGHTA, CDR2 FQGNSA. Between the trimmed V and J ends, which lost 2 bases and 6 bases, there was a span of 23 bases. The CDR3 extends over 17 amino acids. The CDR3 DNA is TGTGCCAGCAGCTTAAGGGCGGGCAGGGGCTTTGAAGGCGAGCAGTACTTC. It codes for CASSLRAGRGFEGEQYF. The full variable domain, in which reference TRBV7-2 and TRBJ2-7 provide the parts outside the CDR3, is GAGVSQSPSNKVTEKGKDVELRCDPISGHTALYWYRQSLGQGLEFLIYFQGNSAPDKSGLPSDRFSAERTGGSVSTLTIQRTQQEDSAVYLCASSLRAGRGFEGEQYFGPGTRLTVT.

This clone occurred once. This chain links TRBV11-1 with TRBJ2-7, with D hard to call. Trimming pared 1 base from V and 7 bases from J, leaving 11 bases between. The CDR3 runs to 13 residues. Germline CDR1 SGHAT, CDR2 FQDESV (reference sequence). The CDR3 reads CASSLGVGYEQYF. The CDR3 coding sequence is TGTGCCAGCAGCTTAGGAGTAGGATATGAGCAGTACTTC.

The V and J genes are TRBV29-1 and TRBJ2-7, with 8 bases aligning to TRBD1. The CDR3 is 15 residues long. V shed 4 bases and J 3 bases; nucleotides not matched to a gene: 11. Per the germline V gene, CDR1 is SQVTM and CDR2 is ANQGSEA. This CDR3 reads CSVVEFGDRSYEQYF. Written as DNA, the CDR3 is TGCAGCGTTGTAGAGTTCGGGGACAGGAGCTACGAGCAGTACTTC.

V and J are TRBV29-1 and TRBJ2-5; perhaps TRBD1 as D (6 bases). Germline V CDR1 and CDR2: SQVTM, ANQGSEA. The CDR3 extends over 14 amino acids. Trimming cost V 8 bases and J 0 bases, with 16 bases left between them. CDR3: CSSRGQFNQETQYF. The CDR3 DNA is TGCAGCTCGAGAGGACAGTTCAACCAAGAGACCCAGTACTTC.

The V call is TRBV7-8, the J call TRBJ2-1, with D possibly TRBD1 on 5 matching bases. The CDR3 totals 16 residues. CDR1 and CDR2 (germline): SGHVS, FQNEAQ. V gave up 5 bases and J gave up 6 bases, with 20 bases separating them. CDR3 bases: TGTGCCAGCAGCCCTAGGTATCCAGGGATTAGCAATGAGCAGTTCTTC. It codes for CASSPRYPGISNEQFF.

The chain has TRBV7-9 and TRBJ2-1; no definite D call. The V and J ends lost 5 bases and 9 bases respectively, with 8 bases between them. The germline CDR1 and CDR2 sequences are SEHNR and FQNEAQ (reference sequence). The CDR3 is 11 residues long. The CDR3 region has the DNA TGTGCCAGCAGCCCTGGGGTTGAGCAGTTCTTC. Translated: CASSPGVEQFF.

The J gene is TRBJ2-6, the V gene TRBV7-9; D unresolved. The V and J ends lost 5 bases and 9 bases respectively, with 29 bases between them. The germline V gene has CDR1 SEHNR and CDR2 FQNEAQ (reference sequence). The CDR3 length is 19 residues. CDR3 in amino acids: CASSPQRPSGSGLNNVLTF. The CDR3 region has the DNA TGTGCCAGCAGCCCCCAGCGTCCCTCAGGCTCGGGTCTTAACAACGTCCTGACTTTC.

The chain uses TRBV4-3 and TRBJ2-1; 11 positions match TRBD1. With 4 bases clipped from V and 11 bases from J, the junction kept 10 bases outside the gene matches. Per the germline V gene, CDR1 is LGHNA and CDR2 is YSLEER. This CDR3 has 15 amino acids. CDR3 nucleotide sequence: TGCGCCAGCAGCCGAGGGACAGGGGGTGAGGCGAAGCAGTTCTTC. It encodes CASSRGTGGEAKQFF.

There are a few counts of this clone. This rearrangement joins TRBV6-5 to TRBJ1-2; maybe TRBD1 (5 bases). The CDR3 is 14 residues long. V lost 7 bases to trimming and J lost 3 bases, with 15 bases between them. The V gene's germline CDR1 is MNHEY and CDR2 SVGAGI. The CDR3 DNA sequence: TGTGCCAGCACCCTTCCGGGGGGGGACTATGGCTACACCTTC. It translates to CASTLPGGDYGYTF.

This clone has just one count. V gene TRBV12-3 or TRBV12-4 combines with J gene TRBJ2-5; a weak D match, TRBD2 (6 bases). V was shortened by 5 bases and J by 2 bases, with 9 bases between the two germline ends. CDR3 length equals 13 residues. CDR3 coding DNA: TGTGCCAGCAGTCCGACTAGTCAAGAGACCCAGTACTTC. It translates to CASSPTSQETQYF.

This chain uses TRBV6-5 with TRBJ1-6; D gene ambiguous. V lost 1 base and J 10 bases, leaving 11 bases between the germline ends. The length of the CDR3 is 14 residues. Germline V CDR1 and CDR2: MNHEY, SVGAGI. As DNA, the CDR3 is TGTGCCAGCAGTTACTTGGCAGGATCCTCACCCCTCCACTTT. It encodes CASSYLAGSSPLHF.

A word on this clone: The junction departs from the called germline gene at one end, perhaps through a read error. The chain carries TRBV6-5 and TRBJ1-2; 7 positions match TRBD1. The germline V gene encodes CDR1 MNHEY and CDR2 SVGAGI. The CDR3 sequence is 11 residues long. The CDR3 sequence is CASSSRDRMIF. As DNA, the CDR3 is TGTGCCAGCAGTTCCCGGGACAGAATGATCTTC.